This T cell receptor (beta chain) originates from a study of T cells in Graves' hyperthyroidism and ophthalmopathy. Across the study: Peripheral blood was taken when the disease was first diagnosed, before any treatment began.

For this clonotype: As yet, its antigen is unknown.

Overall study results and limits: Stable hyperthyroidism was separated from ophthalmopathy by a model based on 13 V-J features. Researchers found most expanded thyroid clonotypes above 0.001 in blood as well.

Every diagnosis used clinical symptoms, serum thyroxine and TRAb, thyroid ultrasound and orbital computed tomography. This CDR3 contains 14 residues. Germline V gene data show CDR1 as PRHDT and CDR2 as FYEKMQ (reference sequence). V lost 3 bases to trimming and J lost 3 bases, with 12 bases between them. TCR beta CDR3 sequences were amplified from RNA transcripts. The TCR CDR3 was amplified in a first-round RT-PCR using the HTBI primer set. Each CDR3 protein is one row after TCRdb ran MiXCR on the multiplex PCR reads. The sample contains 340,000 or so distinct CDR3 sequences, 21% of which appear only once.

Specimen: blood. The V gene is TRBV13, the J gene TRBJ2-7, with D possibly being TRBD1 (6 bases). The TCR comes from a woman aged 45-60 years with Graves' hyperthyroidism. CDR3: CASSLSQQGYEQYF. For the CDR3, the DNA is TGTGCCAGCAGCTTGAGCCAACAGGGCTACGAGCAGTACTTC. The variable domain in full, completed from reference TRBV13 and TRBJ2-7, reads AAGVIQSPRHLIKEKRETATLKCYPIPRHDTVYWYQQGPGQDPQFLISFYEKMQSDKGSIPDRFSAQQFSDYHSELNMSSLELGDSALYFCASSLSQQGYEQYFGPGTRLTVT.